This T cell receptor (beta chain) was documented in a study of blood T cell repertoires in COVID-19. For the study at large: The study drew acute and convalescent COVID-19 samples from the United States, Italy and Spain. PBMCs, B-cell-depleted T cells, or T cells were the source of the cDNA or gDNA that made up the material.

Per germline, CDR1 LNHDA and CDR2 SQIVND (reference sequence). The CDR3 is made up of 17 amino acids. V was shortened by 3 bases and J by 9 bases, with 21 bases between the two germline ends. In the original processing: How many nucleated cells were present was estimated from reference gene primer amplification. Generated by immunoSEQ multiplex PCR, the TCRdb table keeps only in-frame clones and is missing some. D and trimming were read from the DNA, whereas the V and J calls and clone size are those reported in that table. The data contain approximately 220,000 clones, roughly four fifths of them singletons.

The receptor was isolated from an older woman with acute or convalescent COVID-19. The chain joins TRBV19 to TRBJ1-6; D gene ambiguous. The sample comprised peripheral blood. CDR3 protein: CASSMSTNPTSGSPLHF. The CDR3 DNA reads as TGTGCCAGTAGTATGAGTACTAACCCGACCTCGGGTTCACCCCTCCACTTT.